The present TCR beta chain was sequenced within a study of blood T cell repertoires in COVID-19. Individuals aged about 18 to 89 years were recruited from 24 US areas. Participants had their cohort set by participant-reported clinical history. V lost 3 bases, J lost 2 bases, and 13 bases stayed unmatched. Germline CDR1 reads KGHSH; CDR2 reads LQKENI. This CDR3 region has 18 residues. Some clones are missing from TCRdb's copy, which holds only in-frame ones; the method was immunoSEQ multiplex PCR. This sample has approximately 200,000 clones, with approximately 88% found just once. Sequenced material: PBMCs or T cells enriched from blood (not recorded which). This clonotype was sampled from a woman in her thirties who had been exposed to COVID-19. The genes are TRBV18 and TRBJ1-1; TRBD1 matches at 9 bases. This chain's CDR3 is CASSPTSGTGLRNTEAFF. DNA for the CDR3: TGTGCCAGCTCACCTACCTCCGGGACAGGGTTAAGAAACACTGAAGCTTTCTTT.